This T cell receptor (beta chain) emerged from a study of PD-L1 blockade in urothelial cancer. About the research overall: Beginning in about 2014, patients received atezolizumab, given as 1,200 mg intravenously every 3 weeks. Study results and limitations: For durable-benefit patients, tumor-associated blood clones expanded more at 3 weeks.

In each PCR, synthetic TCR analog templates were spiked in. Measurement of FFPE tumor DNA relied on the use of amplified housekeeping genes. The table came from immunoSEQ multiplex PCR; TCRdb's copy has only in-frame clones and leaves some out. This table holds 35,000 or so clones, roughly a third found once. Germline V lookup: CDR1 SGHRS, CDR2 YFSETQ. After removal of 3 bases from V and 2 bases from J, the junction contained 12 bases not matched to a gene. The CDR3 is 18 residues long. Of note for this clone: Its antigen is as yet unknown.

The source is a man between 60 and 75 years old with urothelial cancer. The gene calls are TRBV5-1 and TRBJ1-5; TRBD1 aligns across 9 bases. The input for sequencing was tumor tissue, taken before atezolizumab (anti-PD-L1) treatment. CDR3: CASSSPGQGRWGNQPQHF. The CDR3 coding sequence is TGCGCCAGCAGCTCCCCGGGACAGGGCAGATGGGGCAATCAGCCCCAGCATTTT. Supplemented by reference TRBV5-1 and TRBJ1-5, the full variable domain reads KAGVTQTPRYLIKTRGQQVTLSCSPISGHRSVSWYQQTPGQGLQFLFEYFSETQRNKGNFPGRFSGRQFSNSRSEMNVSTLELGDSALYLCASSSPGQGRWGNQPQHFGDGTRLSIL.